Shown below are 19 T cell receptor beta chains from a single sample sequenced in a study of T cells in Graves' hyperthyroidism and ophthalmopathy. Amplified TCR beta CDR3 regions came from RNA transcripts. The TCR CDR3 was amplified in a first-round RT-PCR using the HTBI primer set. In TCRdb, the multiplex PCR reads were re-called with MiXCR into one record per CDR3 protein. The sample shows 350,000 to 450,000 distinct CDR3 sequences, over 12% of them seen only once. The sample taken for sequencing was blood. These TCRs come from a middle-aged man with Graves' ophthalmopathy.

This clonotype was detected a few times. The V gene is TRBV28, the J gene TRBJ1-5; D is perhaps TRBD1 (6 bases). Looked up from germline, CDR1 is MDHEN and CDR2 is SYDVKM. The V end was cut by 7 bases, the J end by 7 bases, with 17 bases between. The CDR3 sequence is 14 residues long. The CDR3 DNA reads TGTGCCAGCAACTTCAGGGGTTCTGGGCAGCCCCAGCATTTT. This codes for CASNFRGSGQPQHF.

This clonotype was seen repeatedly, ten times or more. The V call is TRBV12-3 or TRBV12-4, the J call TRBJ2-3, with D possibly called TRBD1 or TRBD2 (5 bases each). The CDR3 has 15 amino acids. The V end lost 7 bases, the J end lost 0 bases, and 14 bases lay between the germline ends. CDR3 sequence reads: CASTGTSVSTDTQYF. CDR3 nucleotides: TGTGCCAGCACCGGGACCTCCGTTAGCACAGATACGCAGTATTTT.

The rearrangement joins TRBV14 to TRBJ2-5; 9 positions match TRBD2. Germline CDR1 is SGHDN and CDR2 is FVKESK. V trimming: 4 bases; J trimming: 5 bases; junction bases outside the gene matches: 5. The CDR3 contains 14 residues. The CDR3 is CASSPLAGWETQYF. CDR3 DNA sequence: TGTGCCAGCAGCCCACTAGCGGGTTGGGAGACCCAGTACTTC.

Concerning this clonotype itself: This may stem from a read error, because a much larger clone lies one nucleotide away. This rearrangement joins TRBV2 to TRBJ1-1; D unclear. V was trimmed by 6 bases and J by 6 bases, leaving 14 bases between them. Germline CDR1 reads SNHLY; CDR2 reads FYNNEI. The CDR3 is 13 amino acids. The CDR3 bases are TGTGCCAGCAGGCATCAGAGATTCCCTGAAGCTTTCTTT. It is translated as CASRHQRFPEAFF.

This clonotype was seen more than once but under ten times. The J gene is TRBJ2-7, the V gene TRBV5-1; 8 nucleotides line up with TRBD1. With 0 bases clipped from V and 5 bases from J, the junction kept 7 bases outside the gene matches. Germline CDR1 reads SGHRS; CDR2 reads YFSETQ. The CDR3 length is 15 residues. The CDR3 spells CASSLEDREVDEQYF. CDR3 DNA sequence: TGCGCCAGCAGCTTGGAGGACAGGGAAGTGGACGAGCAGTACTTC.

This clonotype has ten or more counts. This sequence joins TRBV3-1 and TRBJ2-2; no definite D call. CDR3 length: 12 amino acids. Trimming left V 1 base short and J 4 bases short, with 1 base between. CDR1 LGHDT and CDR2 YNNKEL come from the germline V gene (reference sequence). CDR3 nucleotide sequence: TGTGCCAGCAGCCAAGCCACCGGGGAGCTGTTTTTT. Translation gives CASSQATGELFF.

At least ten counts were recorded for this clonotype. Here the CDR3 DNA reads TGTGCCAGCAGACGATCCCGTAGCGGGAGGATTGATGAGCAGTTCTTC. Translating gives CASRRSRSGRIDEQFF. The V call is TRBV28, the J call TRBJ2-1; TRBD2 agrees at 10 bases. Germline assignment: CDR1 MDHEN and CDR2 SYDVKM. The CDR3 extends over 16 amino acids. The V and J ends lost 6 bases and 8 bases, in that order; junction bases with no gene match: 13.

The chain combines TRBV6-2 or TRBV6-3 with TRBJ2-5; TRBD1 or TRBD2 may be the D gene (5 bases each). Germline CDR1 MNHEY, CDR2 SVGEGT. The CDR3 loop spans 15 amino acids. V was shortened by 5 bases and J by 2 bases, with 15 bases between the two germline ends. The CDR3 spells CASSTPPGPQETQYF. The CDR3 region has the DNA TGTGCCAGCAGTACGCCACCGGGACCTCAAGAGACCCAGTACTTC.

This clonotype showed up many times. A read error may produce the germline difference seen at one junction end. The chain employs TRBV6-2 or TRBV6-3 and TRBJ2-3; the match to TRBD1 covers 10 bases. Germline loops: CDR1 MNHEY, CDR2 SVGEGT. The CDR3 is made up of 18 amino acids. CDR3 amino acids: CASTYHQKGQGSTDTQYF. CDR3 sequence (DNA): TGTGCCAGCACTTACCACCAAAAGGGACAGGGGAGCACAGATACGCAGTATTTT.

This clonotype was recorded a few times. The rearrangement uses TRBV30 and TRBJ1-6; tentatively, D is TRBD1 (5 bases). Germline CDR1 reads GTSNPN; CDR2 reads SVGIG (reference sequence). The V gene lost 7 bases and the J gene lost 6 bases, with 19 bases spanning the gap. The CDR3 runs to 15 residues. The CDR3 bases are TGTGCCTCGCGCCCGGAGGAGGGGTCTAATTCACCCCTCCACTTT. This codes for CASRPEEGSNSPLHF.

This chain connects TRBV6-1 to TRBJ2-2; no clear D gene. The germline V and J ends were trimmed by 5 bases and 6 bases, with 4 bases remaining between them. CDR3 length: 11 residues. Germline V lookup: CDR1 MNHNS, CDR2 SASEGT. DNA for the CDR3: TGTGCCAGCAGTTGGGCCGGGGAGCTGTTTTTT. It translates to CASSWAGELFF.

CDR3 sequence: CASSKGTGESTEAFF. The CDR3 DNA reads TGCGCCAGCAGCAAAGGGACAGGGGAGAGTACTGAAGCTTTCTTT. The genes are TRBV5-1 and TRBJ1-1, with TRBD1 identical over 10 bases. CDR3 size: 15 residues. The V segment lost 4 bases and the J segment 5 bases; nucleotides outside the gene matches: 8. Germline assignment: CDR1 SGHRS and CDR2 YFSETQ.

This clonotype was observed a few times. The rearrangement links TRBV7-9 to TRBJ2-2; D might be TRBD2 (6 bases). Trimming took 11 bases from V and 1 from J, leaving 14 bases between them. Germline V gene lookup returns CDR1 SEHNR and CDR2 FQNEAQ (reference sequence). The CDR3 spans 14 residues. The CDR3 DNA is TGTGCCCCCTCGGGGGTAGGGAACACCGGGGAGCTGTTTTTT. Translated, it gives CAPSGVGNTGELFF. The full variable domain, completed using reference TRBV7-9 and TRBJ2-2, is DTGVSQNPRHKITKRGQNVTFRCDPISEHNRLYWYRQTLGQGPEFLTYFQNEAQLEKSRLLSDRFSAERPKGSFSTLEIQRTEQGDSAMYLCAPSGVGNTGELFFGEGSRLTVL.

The gene calls are TRBV7-9 and TRBJ2-2, with 9 nucleotides matching TRBD1. Germline CDR1 SEHNR, CDR2 FQNEAQ (reference sequence). The CDR3 is 18 residues long. V was pared by 2 bases and J by 5 bases, with 12 bases of the junction left unmatched. For the CDR3, the DNA is TGTGCCAGCAGCTTATTCGTTACAGGGGGCTTAAGGACCGGGGAGCTGTTTTTT. This codes for CASSLFVTGGLRTGELFF.

This clonotype was observed a single time. The V and J genes are TRBV20-1 and TRBJ2-3, with TRBD2 identical over 9 bases. V shed 0 bases, J shed 4 bases, and the junction held 8 bases outside the gene matches. CDR1 is DFQATT, CDR2 SNEGSKA, per germline (reference sequence). This CDR3 has 16 residues. The CDR3 region is CSARDPSGGSADTQYF. The CDR3, as DNA: TGCAGTGCTAGAGATCCCAGCGGGGGGTCCGCAGATACGCAGTATTTT.

This clonotype came up many times. The rearrangement uses TRBV30 and TRBJ1-5; unclear D gene. Germline assignment: CDR1 GTSNPN and CDR2 SVGIG (reference sequence). The length of the CDR3 is 13 residues. The germline V and J ends were trimmed by 2 bases and 0 bases, with 5 bases remaining between them. The CDR3: CAWSFGSNQPQHF. The CDR3 coding sequence is TGTGCCTGGAGTTTTGGTAGCAATCAGCCCCAGCATTTT.

This clonotype was recorded many times. The V gene is TRBV11-3, the J gene TRBJ2-3; 11 bases line up with TRBD2. The CDR3 spans 16 residues. CDR1 is SGHNT, CDR2 YENEEA, per germline. The V and J ends lost 2 bases and 4 bases, in that order; junction bases with no gene match: 5. The CDR3 sequence: CASSLPLAGGPDTQYF. CDR3 nucleotides: TGTGCCAGCAGCTTACCCCTAGCGGGAGGCCCAGATACGCAGTATTTT. The full variable domain, completed using reference TRBV11-3 and TRBJ2-3, is EAGVVQSPRYKIIEKKQPVAFWCNPISGHNTLYWYLQNLGQGPELLIRYENEEAVDDSQLPKDRFSAERLKGVDSTLKIQPAELGDSAVYLCASSLPLAGGPDTQYFGPGTRLTVL.

This clonotype came up a few times. This chain links TRBV29-1 with TRBJ2-6; D not certain. With 4 bases removed from V and 8 bases from J, the gap between germline ends came to 12 bases. Germline CDR1 reads SQVTM; CDR2 reads ANQGSEA. CDR3 length equals 13 residues. CDR3 DNA sequence: TGCAGCGTTGGTTCCATGGCGCCCAACGTCCTGACTTTC. It encodes CSVGSMAPNVLTF.

This clonotype came up many times. The chain carries TRBV5-4 and TRBJ2-1; 8 positions agree with TRBD2. Germline V gives CDR1 SGHNT, CDR2 YYREEE (reference sequence). Trimming cost V 6 bases and J 3 bases; bases outside gene matches: 11. This CDR3 contains 16 residues. CDR3 sequence (DNA): TGTGCCAGCAACTACCGGGAGCGGGAGCACTACAATGAGCAGTTCTTC. Its protein product is CASNYREREHYNEQFF.